A selection of T cell receptor beta chains follows, all from one sample in a study of T-cell reconstitution after alpha-beta-depleted transplantation in children. Each CDR3 protein is one row after TCRdb ran MiXCR on the PCR reads. The sample has more than 120,000 distinct CDR3 sequences, 7.5% to 9% seen once. This sample comprised PBMCs, mostly from graft donor cells, obtained 180 days after TCRalphabeta/CD19-depleted stem cell transplant. The receptors derive from a female patient between 2 and 15 years old who had a stem cell transplant for congenital amegakaryocytic thrombocytopenia, so the T cells may come from the graft donor. CDR3s include the opening cysteine and the closing phenylalanine or tryptophan. D genes are given only for firm matches. Not every row has a clone size; where given, it reads once, few, many or a size class.

J gene | clone size | D gene | V gene | CDR3 DNA | CDR3 protein
TRBJ2-7 | many | TRBD2 | TRBV12-3/TRBV12-4 | TGTGCCAGCAGAACTAGCGGGAGTGGCTACGAGCAGTACTTC | CASRTSGSGYEQYF
TRBJ2-1 | many | NA | TRBV5-1 | TGCGCCAGCAGCTCCGGTACCGGGGCCCTTTACAATGAGCAGTTCTTC | CASSSGTGALYNEQFF
TRBJ2-7 | many | TRBD1 | TRBV4-2 | TGTGCCAGCAGCCTTAGGACAGGGAACGAGCAGTACTTC | CASSLRTGNEQYF
TRBJ2-7 | NA | NA | TRBV19 | TGTGCCACAAGGCCGACATCAAACTCCTACGAGCAGTACTTC | CATRPTSNSYEQYF
TRBJ2-5 | many | NA | TRBV15 | TGTGCCACCAGCAGAGTCCCGGGACAAGAGACCCAGTACTTC | CATSRVPGQETQYF
TRBJ1-2 | NA | NA | TRBV4-3 | TGCGCCAGCAGCCAAGATTTAGGGTTCTATGGCTACACCTTC | CASSQDLGFYGYTF
TRBJ2-2 | many | TRBD2 | TRBV20-1 | TGCAGTGCTAGAGATAGCGGGGGTAACACCGGGGAGCTGTTTTTT | CSARDSGGNTGELFF
TRBJ2-1 | few | TRBD2 | TRBV11-2 | TGTGCCAGCAGCTCCACTAGCGGGGGGGCGAGGAATGAGCAGTTCTTC | CASSSTSGGARNEQFF
TRBJ1-6 | many | NA | TRBV5-1 | TGCGCCAGCAGCGGGACCAGCTCCTATAATTCACCCCTCCACTTT | CASSGTSSYNSPLHF
TRBJ2-2 | many | NA | TRBV28 | TGTGCCAGCACCGAGGTACTTCCCAACACCGGGGAGCTGTTTTTT | CASTEVLPNTGELFF
TRBJ1-5 | many | TRBD1 | TRBV28 | TGTGCCAGCAGCCAGGGGGCGGGTCAGCCCCAGCATTTT | CASSQGAGQPQHF
TRBJ2-1 | many | NA | TRBV7-2 | TGTGCCAGCAGCTTAGTTGGGGGCACCGTTTACAATGAGCAGTTCTTC | CASSLVGGTVYNEQFF
TRBJ1-1 | many | NA | TRBV20-1 | TGCAGTGCTAGTGTTAGCACTGAAGCTTTCTTT | CSASVSTEAFF
TRBJ2-5 | NA | TRBD1 | TRBV20-1 | TGCAGTGCTGTGGACAGGGGGCAAGAGACCCAGTACTTC | CSAVDRGQETQYF
TRBJ2-3 | many | NA | TRBV7-9 | TGTGCCAGCAGCTTATCCCCTTACGCGAGCACAGATACGCAGTATTTT | CASSLSPYASTDTQYF